This entry is about one T cell receptor (beta chain). The data belong to a study of blood T cell repertoires in COVID-19. This CDR3 contains 16 residues. V was clipped by 5 bases and J by 2 bases; unmatched bases: 8. CDR1 and CDR2 from the germline V gene are MDHEN and SYDVKM. Some clones are missing from TCRdb's copy, which holds only in-frame ones; the method was immunoSEQ multiplex PCR. This table holds about 29,000 clones, 70% to 90% found once. This TCR derives from a man aged 65 to 85 with active COVID-19. Sequencing input: peripheral blood. This chain uses TRBV28 with TRBJ2-3; 9 bases match TRBD2. The CDR3 region is CASSDYSGGTTDTQYF. The CDR3 nucleotides are TGTGCCAGCAGTGATTATAGCGGGGGCACCACAGATACGCAGTATTTT.